This is a list of T cell receptor beta chains from one sample in a study of Ad26.COV2.S vaccination and SARS-CoV-2 variants. Here immunoSEQ multiplex PCR was the method, and the copy in TCRdb shows in-frame clones only, minus some. The sample yields about 350,000 clones, about 85% seen once. The starting material was peripheral blood, obtained in a trial of Ad26.COV2.S vaccine versus placebo. Receptor source: a person between 18 and 60 years old who received the Ad26.COV2.S COVID-19 vaccine or a placebo. CDR3s include the opening cysteine and the closing phenylalanine or tryptophan. Fields, in order: J gene, V gene, CDR3 protein.

J gene: TRBJ2-1
V gene: TRBV7-2
CDR3 protein: CASSQTGGAVAEQFF

J gene: TRBJ2-7
V gene: TRBV6-5
CDR3 protein: CASSPAVRDYEQYF

J gene: TRBJ2-5
V gene: TRBV24-1
CDR3 protein: CATSDPRGGGETQYF

J gene: TRBJ2-3
V gene: TRBV7-8
CDR3 protein: CASSSSHGADTQYF

J gene: TRBJ2-7
V gene: TRBV6-5
CDR3 protein: CASSYSDSYEQYF

J gene: TRBJ2-7
V gene: TRBV4-1
CDR3 protein: CASSQGASGNLHYEQYF

J gene: TRBJ2-7
V gene: TRBV4-3
CDR3 protein: CASSQDPTGDPYEQYF

J gene: TRBJ1-2
V gene: TRBV27
CDR3 protein: CASSLGQGGSYTF

J gene: TRBJ1-2
V gene: TRBV29-1
CDR3 protein: CSVGGLQGALGYTF

J gene: TRBJ2-3
V gene: TRBV5-1
CDR3 protein: CASSLKIGVTGSDTQYF

J gene: TRBJ2-7
V gene: TRBV2
CDR3 protein: CASRTTGGSYEQYF

J gene: TRBJ1-3
V gene: TRBV30
CDR3 protein: CAWTAGHSGNTIYF

J gene: TRBJ2-3
V gene: TRBV4-3
CDR3 protein: CASSQDPLAVTDTQYF

J gene: TRBJ2-7
V gene: TRBV24-1
CDR3 protein: CATSDGGNRPYEQYF

J gene: TRBJ2-7
V gene: TRBV5-1
CDR3 protein: CASSPPGLEQYF

J gene: TRBJ1-2
V gene: TRBV7-8
CDR3 protein: CASREKLGGQGDYGYTF

J gene: TRBJ1-6
V gene: TRBV14
CDR3 protein: CASSQGQGASSPLHF

J gene: TRBJ1-1
V gene: TRBV29-1
CDR3 protein: CSVESQQNYNTEAFF

J gene: TRBJ2-4
V gene: TRBV21-1
CDR3 protein: CASSKGGDRGPKNIQYF

J gene: TRBJ1-2
V gene: TRBV7-9
CDR3 protein: CASSLGQGNYGYTF

J gene: TRBJ2-2
V gene: TRBV12-5
CDR3 protein: CASETEWLSGELFF

J gene: TRBJ2-7
V gene: TRBV5-1
CDR3 protein: CASSPTSVYEQYF

J gene: TRBJ1-4
V gene: TRBV5-1
CDR3 protein: CASSLQGIDEKLFF

J gene: TRBJ2-2
V gene: TRBV5-1
CDR3 protein: CASSFQGRDTGELFF

J gene: TRBJ1-1
V gene: TRBV14
CDR3 protein: CASSLDWADQNTEAFF

J gene: TRBJ2-1
V gene: TRBV9
CDR3 protein: CASSVVPGSSYNEQFF

J gene: TRBJ2-7
V gene: TRBV27
CDR3 protein: CASSLGTSGSYEQYF

J gene: TRBJ2-3
V gene: TRBV7-2
CDR3 protein: CASSLVGVVAGAIQYF

J gene: TRBJ1-1
V gene: TRBV19
CDR3 protein: CASHQRGGNTEAFF

J gene: TRBJ2-3
V gene: TRBV4-1
CDR3 protein: CASSQAASGITDTQYF

J gene: TRBJ2-3
V gene: TRBV19
CDR3 protein: CATTRIAGGLTDTQYF

J gene: TRBJ2-7
V gene: TRBV27
CDR3 protein: CASSLAAGAYEQYF

J gene: TRBJ2-1
V gene: TRBV5-1
CDR3 protein: CASSLKGTGGNEQFF

J gene: TRBJ1-6
V gene: TRBV2
CDR3 protein: CASSVGSEKANSPLHF

J gene: TRBJ2-1
V gene: TRBV7-2
CDR3 protein: CASSPGRKAGEQFF

J gene: TRBJ2-1
V gene: TRBV2
CDR3 protein: CASSGLAGDNEQFF

J gene: TRBJ2-3
V gene: TRBV29-1
CDR3 protein: CSVNGEVVTDTQYF

J gene: TRBJ1-2
V gene: TRBV29-1
CDR3 protein: CSVIEGNYGYTF

J gene: TRBJ1-5
V gene: TRBV7-2
CDR3 protein: CASSLGRPENQPQHF

J gene: TRBJ2-7
V gene: TRBV6-6
CDR3 protein: CASSATGTHSYEQYF

J gene: TRBJ2-2
V gene: TRBV19
CDR3 protein: CASSGTGIHTGELFF